These T cell receptor beta chains were read from a single sample in a study of technical replicates of blood from a handful of donors. TCRdb's copy holds only in-frame clones and misses some; the assay was immunoSEQ multiplex PCR. Among around 56,000 clones listed, more than 90% were seen once. Specimen: PBMCs. The receptor set was obtained from a human donor in good health. Some clones in this sample may be carry-over from other donors' samples. CDR3s include the opening cysteine and the closing phenylalanine or tryptophan. A D gene is named only where the DNA matches it firmly. Rows may omit the clone size; those that give it use once, few, many or a size class.

d_gene | abundance | j_gene | v_gene | CDR3aa | CDR3nt
TRBD2 | - | TRBJ2-3 | TRBV5-1 | CASTTGGLRDTQYF | TGCGCCAGCACCACGGGGGGGCTAAGAGATACGCAGTATTTT
TRBD1 | - | TRBJ1-2 | TRBV5-1 | CASSLDPGQTGYTF | TGCGCCAGCAGCTTGGACCCGGGACAGACTGGCTACACCTTC
TRBD2 | - | TRBJ2-3 | TRBV27 | CASSLSGLAGGPITDTQYF | TGTGCCAGCAGTTTATCAGGACTAGCGGGGGGGCCAATCACAGATACGCAGTATTTT
- | - | TRBJ2-7 | TRBV12-5 | CASGLVIARAEVDYEQYF | TGTGCTAGTGGTTTGGTAATCGCCCGGGCGGAGGTTGACTACGAGCAGTACTTC
- | - | TRBJ1-4 | TRBV6-5 | CASSYSGGENEKLFF | TGTGCCAGCAGTTACTCCGGGGGGGAAAATGAAAAACTGTTTTTT
TRBD1 | - | TRBJ1-1 | TRBV5-1 | CASSWDDRGAEAFF | TGCGCCAGCAGCTGGGACGACAGGGGAGCTGAAGCTTTCTTT
- | - | TRBJ2-1 | TRBV5-1 | CASSLGGAASYNEQFF | TGCGCCAGCAGCTTGGGAGGAGCGGCCTCCTACAATGAGCAGTTCTTC
- | - | TRBJ1-1 | TRBV7-3 | CASSETAGTEAFF | TGTGCCAGCAGCGAGACAGCTGGCACTGAAGCTTTCTTT
- | - | TRBJ2-3 | TRBV21-1 | CASRPGQGACGDRDTQYF | TGTGCCAGCAGGCCGGGACAGGGGGCATGCGGGGATCGGGATACGCAGTATTTT
TRBD1 | - | TRBJ2-3 | TRBV10-3 | CAIRGTGSTDTQYF | TGTGCCATCAGAGGGACAGGAAGCACAGATACGCAGTATTTT
TRBD2 | - | TRBJ2-1 | TRBV30 | CAWIPGLAGNEQFF | TGTGCCTGGATACCGGGACTAGCGGGGAATGAGCAGTTCTTC
TRBD2 | - | TRBJ2-7 | TRBV27 | CASSLREAGEAFEQYF | TGTGCCAGCAGTTTAAGGGAAGCGGGAGAAGCCTTCGAGCAGTACTTC
TRBD1 | once | TRBJ2-7 | TRBV7-2 | CASTADRGTYEQYF | TGTGCCAGCACCGCCGACAGGGGGACCTACGAGCAGTACTTC
TRBD1 | - | TRBJ1-2 | TRBV28 | CASRGTGGPHGYTF | TGTGCCAGCAGGGGGACAGGGGGCCCCCATGGCTACACCTTC
- | - | TRBJ1-2 | TRBV6-6 | CASTGTRYGYTF | TGTGCCAGCACTGGCACCCGCTATGGCTACACCTTC
- | - | TRBJ2-7 | TRBV4-3 | CASSQDWQGSYEQYF | TGCGCCAGCAGCCAAGATTGGCAGGGGTCCTACGAGCAGTACTTC
TRBD2 | - | TRBJ2-1 | TRBV6-4 | CASSALAGSTNEQFF | TGTGCCAGCAGCGCACTAGCGGGATCTACCAATGAGCAGTTCTTC
- | once | TRBJ2-2 | TRBV4-1 | CASSQLTRTGELFF | TGCGCCAGCAGCCAACTCACTCGGACCGGGGAGCTGTTTTTT
TRBD1 | - | TRBJ2-7 | TRBV6-5 | CASTKTGHFEQYF | TGTGCCAGTACAAAGACAGGGCATTTCGAGCAGTACTTC
TRBD1 | once | TRBJ2-3 | TRBV7-9 | CASSLTGAGKDTQYF | TGTGCCAGCAGCCTCACAGGGGCCGGTAAAGATACGCAGTATTTT
- | - | TRBJ2-5 | TRBV30 | CAWGLQGETQYF | TGTGCCTGGGGCCTTCAGGGAGAGACCCAGTACTTC
- | - | TRBJ2-1 | TRBV5-5 | CASSSQSTERRGEQFF | TGTGCCAGCAGCTCTCAATCTACGGAGCGTAGGGGTGAGCAGTTCTTC
TRBD1 | - | TRBJ2-3 | TRBV5-1 | CASSPDRGLVTDTQYF | TGCGCCAGCAGCCCGGACAGGGGGCTTGTGACAGATACGCAGTATTTT
- | - | TRBJ1-2 | TRBV9 | CASSETGANYGYTF | TGTGCCAGCAGTGAGACGGGAGCTAACTATGGCTACACCTTC
- | - | TRBJ2-5 | TRBV5-1 | CASSLRGETQYF | TGCGCCAGCAGCTTAAGGGGGGAGACCCAGTACTTC
- | - | TRBJ1-1 | TRBV10-3 | CAISERQADGEAFF | TGTGCCATCAGTGAGCGTCAGGCTGACGGTGAAGCTTTCTTT
- | - | TRBJ1-1 | TRBV5-8 | CASSLAGAWKAFF | TGTGCCAGCAGCTTGGCTGGGGCCTGGAAAGCTTTCTTT
- | - | TRBJ2-1 | TRBV4-3 | CASSQEVSRNNEQFF | TGCGCCAGCAGCCAAGAAGTGTCCAGAAACAATGAGCAGTTCTTC
- | - | TRBJ1-1 | TRBV27 | CASSSTGVYRLFRNTEAFF | TGTGCCAGCAGTTCAACGGGGGTGTACCGTCTGTTCCGGAACACTGAAGCTTTCTTT
TRBD1 | - | TRBJ2-5 | TRBV5-6 | CASSLGTGLRTQYF | TGTGCCAGCAGCTTGGGGACAGGGCTTCGGACCCAGTACTTC